Following are 30 T cell receptor beta chains from one sample sequenced in a study of blood T cell repertoires in COVID-19. TCRdb's table, derived via immunoSEQ multiplex PCR, lists solely in-frame clones and lacks some. The sample yields 150,000 to 250,000 clones, 82% seen once. The sequenced sample was peripheral blood. These receptors originate from a human donor with acute or convalescent COVID-19. The donor label of this sample is uncertain.

This chain uses TRBV5-1 with TRBJ2-5, with TRBD2 identical over 7 bases. CDR3 size: 14 residues. The J segment lost 5 bases and the V segment lost 9 bases, leaving 13 bases of the junction unmatched. CDR1 and CDR2 (germline): SGHRS, YFSETQ. The CDR3 is CATSDGRATETQYF. CDR3 sequence (DNA): TGCGCCACCTCCGATGGGAGGGCCACGGAGACCCAGTACTTC.

The rearrangement uses TRBV7-2 and TRBJ1-3; D is possibly TRBD1 (5 bases). Germline V gene data show CDR1 as SGHTA and CDR2 as FQGNSA. With 3 bases removed from V and 2 bases from J, the gap between germline ends came to 14 bases. The CDR3 contains 16 residues. The CDR3: CASSLDGGVTGNTIYF. CDR3 nucleotides: TGTGCCAGCAGCTTGGATGGGGGGGTTACTGGAAACACCATATATTTT.

This sequence joins TRBV7-9 and TRBJ2-7; 8 bases are a match to TRBD1. Germline lookup yields CDR1 SEHNR and CDR2 FQNEAQ (reference sequence). This CDR3 has 14 residues. Losses at the gene ends were 1 base for V and 4 bases for J; bases not matched to a gene: 3. The CDR3 region has the DNA TGTGCCAGCAGCTTAGTCCAGGGGGCTTACGAGCAGTACTTC. It codes for CASSLVQGAYEQYF.

This chain connects TRBV5-6 to TRBJ2-7; 7 bases are a match to TRBD1. With V trimmed by 2 bases and J by 6 bases, 11 bases remained unmatched. The CDR3 contains 15 residues. The germline V gene has CDR1 SGHDT and CDR2 YYEEEE. This chain's CDR3 is CASSFSPGQGVEQYF. CDR3 coding DNA: TGTGCCAGCAGCTTTTCCCCGGGTCAGGGGGTCGAGCAGTACTTC.

The chain is built from TRBV5-1 and TRBJ2-2, with 9 bases identical to TRBD1. The ends lost 1 base at V and 2 bases at J; junction bases unmatched: 3. The CDR3 has 16 amino acids. CDR1 is SGHRS and CDR2 is YFSETQ in the germline V gene. CDR3 bases: TGCGCCAGCAGCTTGCAGGGACAGGGAAACACCGGGGAGCTGTTTTTT. It is translated as CASSLQGQGNTGELFF. Looking up the rest from reference TRBV5-1 and TRBJ2-2 gives the full variable domain: KAGVTQTPRYLIKTRGQQVTLSCSPISGHRSVSWYQQTPGQGLQFLFEYFSETQRNKGNFPGRFSGRQFSNSRSEMNVSTLELGDSALYLCASSLQGQGNTGELFFGEGSRLTVL.

This chain connects TRBV11-3 to TRBJ2-1; 13 bases map to TRBD2. V shed 0 bases, J shed 11 bases, and the junction held 1 base outside the gene matches. The CDR3 runs to 14 residues. CDR1 and CDR2 from the germline V gene are SGHNT and YENEEA. CDR3 residues: CASSLDGTSGKQFF. The DNA of the CDR3 is TGTGCCAGCAGCTTAGATGGGACTAGCGGGAAGCAGTTCTTC.

The genes are TRBV18 and TRBJ1-3, with 7 positions matching TRBD1. The trim removed 6 bases at V and 2 bases at J, leaving 19 bases unmatched. Germline V gives CDR1 KGHSH, CDR2 LQKENI. This CDR3 has 19 residues. CDR3 sequence (DNA): TGTGCCAGCTCTCTTCAGACGACAGGGCTGGCTCTGGCTGGAAACACCATATATTTT. Its translation: CASSLQTTGLALAGNTIYF. The whole variable domain, filled in from reference TRBV18 and TRBJ1-3, reads NAGVMQNPRHLVRRRGQEARLRCSPMKGHSHVYWYRQLPEEGLKFMVYLQKENIIDESGMPKERFSAEFPKEGPSILRIQQVVRGDSAAYFCASSLQTTGLALAGNTIYFGEGSWLTVV.

CDR3 coding DNA: TGTGCCAGCAGCCCTTCTATGAACACTGAAGCTTTCTTT. This sequence encodes CASSPSMNTEAFF. This rearrangement joins TRBV13 to TRBJ1-1; D not resolved. Trimming left V 5 bases short and J 0 bases short, with 7 bases between. CDR3 length: 13 amino acids. Germline V gene data show CDR1 as PRHDT and CDR2 as FYEKMQ (reference sequence).

This rearrangement joins TRBV7-8 to TRBJ2-7, with 8 nucleotides matching TRBD1. This CDR3 spans 15 amino acids. Germline V gene data show CDR1 as SGHVS and CDR2 as FQNEAQ. The ends lost 5 bases at V and 1 base at J; junction bases unmatched: 7. The CDR3 loop is CASSTRQGPSYEQYF. The CDR3 nucleotides read TGTGCCAGCAGCACCCGACAGGGGCCATCCTACGAGCAGTACTTC. Full variable domain (missing parts from reference TRBV7-8 and TRBJ2-7): GAGVSQSPRYKVAKRGQDVALRCDPISGHVSLFWYQQALGQGPEFLTYFQNEAQLDKSGLPSDRFFAERPEGSVSTLKIQRTQQEDSAVYLCASSTRQGPSYEQYFGPGTRLTVT.

In this sample, this clone turned up a few times. This chain links TRBV4-3 with TRBJ1-2, with D perhaps matching TRBD1 (5 bases). The CDR3 is 17 residues long. With 4 bases removed from V and 6 bases from J, the gap between germline ends came to 24 bases. Germline V CDR1 and CDR2: LGHNA, YSLEER. The CDR3 coding sequence is TGCGCCAGCAGCCTCTCTTCGCAGGGCGTCGTTGGGGATGGCTACACCTTC. Translated: CASSLSSQGVVGDGYTF.

The chain links TRBV9 to TRBJ2-7, with D tentatively TRBD2 (5 bases). CDR3 length: 15 amino acids. CDR1 is SGDLS, CDR2 YYNGEE, per germline. Trimming shortened V by 2 bases and J by 3 bases, and 15 bases separated the two germline ends. This CDR3 is CASSVGVGDYYEQYF. CDR3 DNA sequence: TGTGCCAGCAGCGTTGGGGTGGGAGATTACTACGAGCAGTACTTC. The entire variable domain, with the rest obtained from reference TRBV9 and TRBJ2-7, is as follows: DSGVTQTPKHLITATGQRVTLRCSPRSGDLSVYWYQQSLDQGLQFLIQYYNGEERAKGNILERFSAQQFPDLHSELNLSSLELGDSALYFCASSVGVGDYYEQYFGPGTRLTVT.

The V gene is TRBV2, the J gene TRBJ2-7, with D perhaps TRBD2 (5 bases). Trimming took 6 bases from V and 11 from J, leaving 17 bases between them. Looked up from germline, CDR1 is SNHLY and CDR2 is FYNNEI. This CDR3 comprises 12 residues. In DNA, the CDR3 is TGTGCCAGCAGCATTCCAGGCCCGGGAAAGTACTTC. Its translation: CASSIPGPGKYF.

The V gene is TRBV5-1, the J gene TRBJ2-5; 8 nucleotides match TRBD1. CDR1 is SGHRS, CDR2 YFSETQ, per germline. There are 15 residues in the CDR3. Trimming removed 0 bases from V and 3 bases from J; junction bases left unmatched: 4. The CDR3 protein is CASSLVGTGKETQYF. CDR3 bases: TGCGCCAGCAGCTTGGTGGGGACAGGTAAAGAGACCCAGTACTTC.

The V and J genes are TRBV7-6 and TRBJ2-3; 12 bases are a match to TRBD2. Germline CDR1 is SGHVS and CDR2 is FNYEAQ. The CDR3 length is 17 residues. The trim removed 1 base at V and 3 bases at J, leaving 5 bases unmatched. CDR3 sequence reads: CASSLETSGRRTDTQYF. The CDR3 DNA reads as TGTGCCAGCAGCTTAGAGACTAGCGGGAGAAGAACAGATACGCAGTATTTT.

V gene TRBV27 combines with J gene TRBJ2-1, with a possible D match to TRBD2 (6 bases). The CDR3 runs 15 residues. CDR1 is MNHEY and CDR2 is SMNVEV in the germline V gene (reference sequence). V lost 2 bases and J lost 2, with 10 bases in between. The CDR3 is CASSLRGLTYNEQFF. The CDR3 DNA is TGTGCCAGCAGTTTAAGGGGACTTACCTACAATGAGCAGTTCTTC.

The chain employs TRBV11-3 and TRBJ2-1; 15 positions match TRBD2. The ends lost 5 bases at V and 6 bases at J; junction bases unmatched: 11. The CDR3 has 18 residues. Germline CDR1 is SGHNT and CDR2 is YENEEA. CDR3: CASSLGQGLAGGSNEQFF. The CDR3 nucleotides are TGTGCCAGCAGCCTAGGTCAGGGACTAGCGGGAGGTAGCAATGAGCAGTTCTTC.

The chain links TRBV7-2 to TRBJ2-2; D is undetermined. CDR1 and CDR2 from the germline V gene are SGHTA and FQGNSA. Deletions cut 5 bases from V and 7 bases from J, with 8 bases between. The CDR3 is made up of 12 amino acids. In nucleotides, the CDR3 is TGTGCCAGCAGCCAGCGAGGCGGGGAGCTGTTTTTT. This gives the protein CASSQRGGELFF.

The genes are TRBV6-6 and TRBJ1-5, with D maybe TRBD1 (6 bases). This CDR3 has 14 amino acids. Looked up from germline, CDR1 is MNHNY and CDR2 is SVGAGI (reference sequence). V lost 5 bases to trimming and J lost 6 bases, with 14 bases between them. The CDR3 sequence is CASSHREGGQPQHF. In DNA, the CDR3 is TGTGCCAGCAGTCACAGGGAAGGGGGTCAGCCCCAGCATTTT.

This clone has a single count. The rearrangement links TRBV18 to TRBJ1-2; the match to TRBD1 covers 10 bases. CDR1 and CDR2 (germline): KGHSH, LQKENI. Losses at the gene ends were 3 bases for V and 12 bases for J; bases not matched to a gene: 10. The CDR3 runs to 14 residues. The CDR3 loop is CASSPLPGTGEHTF. In DNA form, the CDR3 reads TGTGCCAGCTCACCTTTGCCGGGGACAGGGGAACACACCTTC.

The chain employs TRBV9 and TRBJ2-5; the D gene is possibly TRBD2 (5 bases). The CDR3 runs to 13 residues. CDR1 and CDR2 (germline): SGDLS, YYNGEE. The ends were cut back, 3 bases at V and 5 bases at J, with 11 bases in the middle. The CDR3 DNA reads TGTGCCAGCAGCGAGATGGGAGTTGAGACCCAGTACTTC. Translating it yields CASSEMGVETQYF. The full variable domain, its missing parts supplied by reference TRBV9 and TRBJ2-5, is DSGVTQTPKHLITATGQRVTLRCSPRSGDLSVYWYQQSLDQGLQFLIQYYNGEERAKGNILERFSAQQFPDLHSELNLSSLELGDSALYFCASSEMGVETQYFGPGTRLLVL.

The chain joins TRBV14 to TRBJ1-1; D gene uncertain. The germline V gene encodes CDR1 SGHDN and CDR2 FVKESK. The CDR3 contains 13 residues. Trimming removed 0 bases from V and 4 bases from J, with 6 bases in between. The CDR3 coding sequence is TGTGCCAGCAGCCAAGACCTAGTCACTGAAGCTTTCTTT. Translation gives CASSQDLVTEAFF.

The rearrangement uses TRBV4-2 and TRBJ2-2, with D perhaps TRBD2 (5 bases). The CDR3 runs to 15 residues. Trimming pared 6 bases from V and 2 bases from J, leaving 13 bases between. Per germline, CDR1 LGHNA and CDR2 YNFKEQ. The CDR3 DNA is TGTGCCAGCAGGATTTCCGGGATTAACACCGGGGAGCTGTTTTTT. Translating it yields CASRISGINTGELFF.

The chain recombines TRBV28 with TRBJ2-1, with a possible D match to TRBD2 (7 bases). V lost 1 base to trimming and J lost 9 bases, with 13 bases between them. The CDR3 loop spans 14 amino acids. Germline CDR1 MDHEN, CDR2 SYDVKM. The CDR3 reads CASSLFRGAGEQFF. In DNA, the CDR3 is TGTGCCAGCAGTTTATTTCGGGGGGCCGGTGAGCAGTTCTTC.

V usage is TRBV15 and J usage is TRBJ2-5, with a tentative D call TRBD1 (5 bases). The germline CDR1 and CDR2 sequences are LNHNV and YYDKDF (reference sequence). Trimming took off 0 bases at V and 5 bases at J, with 7 bases between the two ends. The length of the CDR3 is 13 residues. CDR3 DNA: TGTGCCACCAGCAGAGATAAGGGGGAGACCCAGTACTTC. Protein sequence: CATSRDKGETQYF.

The chain employs TRBV10-2 and TRBJ2-5; perhaps TRBD1 as D (5 bases). Germline V gene data show CDR1 as WSHSY and CDR2 as SAAADI. With 10 bases removed from V and 7 bases from J, the gap between germline ends came to 16 bases. The CDR3 length is 12 residues. CDR3 DNA: TGCGCCACCCAGGGTGGGGATCCGACCCAGTACTTC. Translation gives CATQGGDPTQYF.

This chain uses TRBV28 with TRBJ1-1, with 9 bases aligning to TRBD1. J gave up 4 bases and V 5 bases, and 8 bases lay outside the gene matches. Germline CDR1 reads MDHEN; CDR2 reads SYDVKM. The length of the CDR3 is 15 residues. The chain's CDR3 is CASSAYRGPSTEAFF. DNA for the CDR3: TGTGCCAGCAGTGCCTACAGGGGGCCGAGCACTGAAGCTTTCTTT.

This chain connects TRBV5-1 to TRBJ1-2; TRBD1 might be the D (6 bases). Germline loops: CDR1 SGHRS, CDR2 YFSETQ. The ends were cut back, 4 bases at V and 2 bases at J, with 15 bases in the middle. The CDR3 is 15 amino acids. This CDR3 is CASSRSGDANYGYTF. CDR3 nucleotides: TGCGCCAGCAGCCGATCAGGGGACGCCAACTATGGCTACACCTTC. The full variable domain, completed using reference TRBV5-1 and TRBJ1-2, is KAGVTQTPRYLIKTRGQQVTLSCSPISGHRSVSWYQQTPGQGLQFLFEYFSETQRNKGNFPGRFSGRQFSNSRSEMNVSTLELGDSALYLCASSRSGDANYGYTFGSGTRLTVV.

The gene calls are TRBV6-5 and TRBJ2-5, with D uncertain. Trimming pared 2 bases from V and 5 bases from J, leaving 15 bases between. This CDR3 is built from 15 residues. Germline CDR1 reads MNHEY; CDR2 reads SVGAGI. CDR3 protein: CASSYGYYDGETQYF. CDR3 bases: TGTGCCAGCAGTTACGGTTACTACGACGGGGAGACCCAGTACTTC.

The rearrangement joins TRBV4-1 to TRBJ2-7, with D perhaps matching TRBD2 (6 bases). Trimming stripped 0 bases from V and 2 bases from J, with 11 bases between. Germline assignment: CDR1 MGHRA and CDR2 YSYEKL. CDR3 length equals 15 residues. The CDR3 bases are TGCGCCAGCAGCCAAGAACTGGACTACCCCTACGAGCAGTACTTC. It specifies CASSQELDYPYEQYF.

The V gene is TRBV30, the J gene TRBJ2-6, with D unclear. Germline assignment: CDR1 GTSNPN and CDR2 SVGIG (reference sequence). V lost 3 bases and J lost 3, with 6 bases in between. CDR3 size: 13 residues. The CDR3 is CAWRSGGANVLTF. CDR3 nucleotide sequence: TGTGCCTGGAGATCGGGTGGGGCCAACGTCCTGACTTTC.